These 24 T cell receptor beta chains came from one sample sequenced in a study of blood T cell repertoires in COVID-19. TCRdb's table, derived via immunoSEQ multiplex PCR, lists solely in-frame clones and lacks some. This table holds 100,000 to 150,000 clones, less than 90% found once. The specimen was PBMCs or T cells enriched from blood (not recorded which). These receptors were obtained from a woman aged 45-65 years who had recovered from COVID-19.

The V call is TRBV10-1, the J call TRBJ2-7; 9 nucleotides align to TRBD1. This CDR3 spans 14 amino acids. V gave up 5 bases and J gave up 4 bases; unmatched junction bases: 6. In germline, CDR1 is WNHNN, CDR2 SYGVQD (reference sequence). CDR3 in amino acids: CASSPGQGGYEQYF. DNA of the CDR3: TGCGCCAGCAGTCCGGGACAGGGAGGTTACGAGCAGTACTTC.

The chain employs TRBV3-1 (or the pseudogene TRBV3-2) and TRBJ1-6; D is ambiguous. The V gene's germline CDR1 is LGHDT and CDR2 YNNKEL (reference sequence). The CDR3 runs 14 residues. V shed 5 bases and J shed 13 bases, with 18 bases lying between them. CDR3 sequence reads: CASSFRLEASPLHF. DNA for the CDR3: TGTGCCAGCAGCTTCCGACTCGAGGCTAGCCCCCTCCACTTT.

V and J are TRBV5-5 and TRBJ2-4; D is perhaps TRBD2 (7 bases). The CDR3 has 16 residues. The V end lost 0 bases, the J end lost 4 bases, and 14 bases lay between the germline ends. Germline V CDR1 and CDR2: SGHKS, YYEKEE (reference sequence). CDR3 DNA sequence: TGTGCCAGCAGCTTGGATGAGGCGGGGGCTAAAAACATTCAGTACTTC. It codes for CASSLDEAGAKNIQYF.

This clone appeared a single time. This rearrangement joins TRBV10-3 to TRBJ1-3; no clear D. V was trimmed by 2 bases and J by 0 bases, leaving 11 bases between them. This CDR3 region has 16 residues. Germline V gives CDR1 ENHRY, CDR2 SYGVKD. The CDR3 DNA reads TGTGCCATCAGTGAGATCTCAGTCTCCTCTGGAAACACCATATATTTT. Translating gives CAISEISVSSGNTIYF.

This rearrangement joins TRBV29-1 to TRBJ2-2; 9 bases agree with TRBD1. The CDR3 runs to 16 residues. Germline loops: CDR1 SQVTM, CDR2 ANQGSEA. J gave up 6 bases and V 4 bases, and 12 bases lay outside the gene matches. CDR3 amino acids: CSVVLPGQGGAGELFF. DNA of the CDR3: TGCAGCGTTGTGTTGCCGGGACAGGGTGGGGCCGGGGAGCTGTTTTTT.

This chain connects TRBV6-5 to TRBJ2-7; TRBD1 matches at 7 bases. From germline, CDR1 is MNHEY and CDR2 SVGAGI. The CDR3 is 13 amino acids. The V gene end was trimmed by 6 bases and the J gene end by 3 bases; junction bases not matched to a gene: 5. The CDR3 DNA sequence: TGTGCCAGCAGAAAGACAGGGTTCTACGAGCAGTACTTC. Translation: CASRKTGFYEQYF.

The V gene is TRBV7-9, the J gene TRBJ2-3, with 8 positions matching TRBD1. This CDR3 comprises 15 residues. The V gene end was trimmed by 5 bases and the J gene end by 7 bases; junction bases not matched to a gene: 11. The V gene's germline CDR1 is SEHNR and CDR2 FQNEAQ (reference sequence). The CDR3 spells CASSRNRQGRNTQYF. Written as DNA, the CDR3 is TGTGCCAGCAGCCGCAACAGACAGGGGAGAAATACGCAGTATTTT.

J is TRBJ2-2 and V is TRBV20-1, with 12 bases aligning to TRBD2. The CDR3 totals 15 residues. V dropped 3 bases and J dropped 3; count of bases not matched to a gene: 2. Germline V gene lookup returns CDR1 DFQATT and CDR2 SNEGSKA (reference sequence). CDR3 DNA: TGCAGTGCTAGTCGACTAGCGGGGGACACCGGGGAGCTGTTTTTT. Its translation: CSASRLAGDTGELFF.

The chain carries TRBV9 and TRBJ2-5; the match to TRBD1 covers 9 bases. The V and J ends lost 2 bases and 2 bases, in that order; junction bases with no gene match: 7. CDR3 length: 16 residues. Germline CDR1 reads SGDLS; CDR2 reads YYNGEE. CDR3 sequence: CASSVSGTGRQETQYF. DNA of the CDR3: TGTGCCAGCAGCGTCTCCGGGACAGGGAGACAAGAGACCCAGTACTTC.

The chain uses TRBV5-1 and TRBJ2-1, with 7 bases lining up with TRBD2. The CDR3 contains 13 residues. The germline V gene has CDR1 SGHRS and CDR2 YFSETQ. After removal of 4 bases from V and 7 bases from J, the junction contained 5 bases not matched to a gene. Written as DNA, the CDR3 is TGCGCCAGCAGCGGACCGGGACTAAATGAGCAGTTCTTC. It encodes CASSGPGLNEQFF.

This clone appeared a single time. V gene TRBV15 combines with J gene TRBJ2-7; 8 nucleotides agree with TRBD1. CDR1 is LNHNV, CDR2 YYDKDF, per germline (reference sequence). With 0 bases clipped from V and 3 bases from J, the junction kept 7 bases outside the gene matches. The CDR3 covers 16 residues. As DNA, the CDR3 is TGTGCCACCAGCAGAGATTCTGGACAGGGCCTCTACGAGCAGTACTTC. It yields the protein CATSRDSGQGLYEQYF.

The rearrangement links TRBV27 to TRBJ2-2, with a weak D call TRBD2 (6 bases). Between the trimmed V and J ends, which lost 2 bases and 6 bases, there was a span of 22 bases. The CDR3 has 18 residues. Per the germline V gene, CDR1 is MNHEY and CDR2 is SMNVEV (reference sequence). Here the CDR3 reads CASSLVFPAREEPGELFF. CDR3 DNA: TGTGCCAGCAGTTTAGTGTTCCCCGCCAGGGAGGAACCCGGGGAGCTGTTTTTT.

In DNA, the CDR3 is TGTGCCAGCAGCGCGACACTGAACACTGAAGCTTTCTTT. It translates to CASSATLNTEAFF. The rearrangement links TRBV9 to TRBJ1-1; D remains ambiguous. This CDR3 region has 13 residues. Germline values: CDR1 SGDLS, CDR2 YYNGEE. The ends were cut back, 3 bases at V and 0 bases at J, with 6 bases in the middle.

The rearrangement joins TRBV7-9 to TRBJ2-7; D remains ambiguous. The CDR3 covers 15 residues. V lost 5 bases, J lost 4 bases, and 18 bases lay in between. Germline-derived CDR1 and CDR2 are SEHNR and FQNEAQ (reference sequence). The chain's CDR3 is CASSETQESRYEQYF. The CDR3 DNA sequence: TGTGCCAGCAGCGAGACTCAAGAGTCGCGATACGAGCAGTACTTC.

V usage is TRBV19 and J usage is TRBJ1-5; D not certain. Germline CDR1 LNHDA, CDR2 SQIVND (reference sequence). Trimming took off 3 bases at V and 7 bases at J, with 25 bases between the two ends. The CDR3 totals 18 residues. The CDR3 DNA is TGTGCCAGTAGTATGGGTTGGTCGCGGGCGGCCCCCGGGCAGCCCCAGCATTTT. Protein: CASSMGWSRAAPGQPQHF.

V usage is TRBV5-5 and J usage is TRBJ1-2, with D possibly matching TRBD1 (5 bases). Germline lookup yields CDR1 SGHKS and CDR2 YYEKEE (reference sequence). This CDR3 has 14 amino acids. The V gene lost 4 bases and the J gene lost 2 bases, with 12 bases spanning the gap. The CDR3 region has the DNA TGTGCCAGCAGCCGGCTGGGACTCAACTATGGCTACACCTTC. Translation gives CASSRLGLNYGYTF.

This chain connects TRBV19 to TRBJ2-3; D possibly corresponds to TRBD1 (6 bases). Trimming stripped 1 base from V and 2 bases from J, with 10 bases between. Germline CDR1 is LNHDA and CDR2 is SQIVND (reference sequence). This CDR3 spans 15 amino acids. CDR3 region: CASSIADRYTDTQYF. CDR3 sequence (DNA): TGTGCCAGTAGTATAGCTGACAGGTACACAGATACGCAGTATTTT.

In this sample, this clone turned up once. The chain combines TRBV11-3 with TRBJ2-5, with D possibly matching TRBD2 (7 bases). Deletions cut 5 bases from V and 5 bases from J, with 21 bases between. In germline, CDR1 is SGHNT, CDR2 YENEEA. The CDR3 runs 16 residues. CDR3 nucleotides: TGTGCCAGCAGCCTCGCGTTTGGGGGGGGCCGGGAGACCCAGTACTTC. Translated: CASSLAFGGGRETQYF.

This chain connects TRBV3-1 (or the pseudogene TRBV3-2) to TRBJ2-5; 10 bases are a match to TRBD2. The germline V gene encodes CDR1 LGHDT and CDR2 YNNKEL (reference sequence). Unmatched junction bases numbered 10, after V lost 4 bases and J lost 5 bases. The CDR3 sequence is 16 residues long. This CDR3 is CASSRPTLAGVETQYF. The DNA of the CDR3 is TGTGCCAGCAGCCGCCCGACTCTAGCGGGGGTTGAGACCCAGTACTTC.

This chain joins TRBV4-1 and TRBJ2-1; TRBD2 is a possible D gene (6 bases). CDR3 length: 14 residues. V was trimmed by 0 bases and J by 9 bases, leaving 12 bases between them. CDR1 and CDR2 from the germline V gene are MGHRA and YSYEKL. CDR3 DNA sequence: TGCGCCAGCAGCCAAGATCCGGGGACTCTTGAGCAGTTCTTC. It encodes CASSQDPGTLEQFF.

The chain has TRBV5-1 and TRBJ1-4, with a possible D match to TRBD1 (6 bases). This CDR3 comprises 16 residues. CDR1 is SGHRS and CDR2 is YFSETQ in the germline V gene. V dropped 0 bases and J dropped 5 bases, with 14 bases sitting between them. This CDR3 is CASSLAQQGSNEKLFF. CDR3 nucleotides: TGCGCCAGCAGCTTGGCCCAACAGGGATCAAATGAAAAACTGTTTTTT.

This rearrangement joins TRBV18 to TRBJ2-3; 11 nucleotides match TRBD1. Germline V lookup: CDR1 KGHSH, CDR2 LQKENI. This CDR3 has 15 amino acids. Trimming cost V 6 bases and J 5 bases; bases outside gene matches: 7. CDR3 sequence: CASSPGQGAGDTQYF. CDR3 bases: TGTGCCAGCTCCCCAGGACAGGGGGCCGGAGATACGCAGTATTTT.

The genes are TRBV13 and TRBJ2-5; perhaps TRBD1 as D (6 bases). Germline CDR1 and CDR2: PRHDT and FYEKMQ (reference sequence). This CDR3 is built from 15 residues. V was clipped by 5 bases and J by 1 base, with 14 bases between them. For the CDR3, the DNA is TGTGCCAGCAGCCTACAGGGACGGCTCCAAGAGACCCAGTACTTC. This translates into CASSLQGRLQETQYF.

The chain carries TRBV14 and TRBJ2-5; no definite D call. CDR1 is SGHDN and CDR2 is FVKESK in the germline V gene. Trimming removed 4 bases at V and 4 bases at J, with 7 bases between. The CDR3 is 12 residues long. In DNA, the CDR3 is TGTGCCAGCAGCCCGGTCGGAGAGACCCAGTACTTC. Translating gives CASSPVGETQYF.